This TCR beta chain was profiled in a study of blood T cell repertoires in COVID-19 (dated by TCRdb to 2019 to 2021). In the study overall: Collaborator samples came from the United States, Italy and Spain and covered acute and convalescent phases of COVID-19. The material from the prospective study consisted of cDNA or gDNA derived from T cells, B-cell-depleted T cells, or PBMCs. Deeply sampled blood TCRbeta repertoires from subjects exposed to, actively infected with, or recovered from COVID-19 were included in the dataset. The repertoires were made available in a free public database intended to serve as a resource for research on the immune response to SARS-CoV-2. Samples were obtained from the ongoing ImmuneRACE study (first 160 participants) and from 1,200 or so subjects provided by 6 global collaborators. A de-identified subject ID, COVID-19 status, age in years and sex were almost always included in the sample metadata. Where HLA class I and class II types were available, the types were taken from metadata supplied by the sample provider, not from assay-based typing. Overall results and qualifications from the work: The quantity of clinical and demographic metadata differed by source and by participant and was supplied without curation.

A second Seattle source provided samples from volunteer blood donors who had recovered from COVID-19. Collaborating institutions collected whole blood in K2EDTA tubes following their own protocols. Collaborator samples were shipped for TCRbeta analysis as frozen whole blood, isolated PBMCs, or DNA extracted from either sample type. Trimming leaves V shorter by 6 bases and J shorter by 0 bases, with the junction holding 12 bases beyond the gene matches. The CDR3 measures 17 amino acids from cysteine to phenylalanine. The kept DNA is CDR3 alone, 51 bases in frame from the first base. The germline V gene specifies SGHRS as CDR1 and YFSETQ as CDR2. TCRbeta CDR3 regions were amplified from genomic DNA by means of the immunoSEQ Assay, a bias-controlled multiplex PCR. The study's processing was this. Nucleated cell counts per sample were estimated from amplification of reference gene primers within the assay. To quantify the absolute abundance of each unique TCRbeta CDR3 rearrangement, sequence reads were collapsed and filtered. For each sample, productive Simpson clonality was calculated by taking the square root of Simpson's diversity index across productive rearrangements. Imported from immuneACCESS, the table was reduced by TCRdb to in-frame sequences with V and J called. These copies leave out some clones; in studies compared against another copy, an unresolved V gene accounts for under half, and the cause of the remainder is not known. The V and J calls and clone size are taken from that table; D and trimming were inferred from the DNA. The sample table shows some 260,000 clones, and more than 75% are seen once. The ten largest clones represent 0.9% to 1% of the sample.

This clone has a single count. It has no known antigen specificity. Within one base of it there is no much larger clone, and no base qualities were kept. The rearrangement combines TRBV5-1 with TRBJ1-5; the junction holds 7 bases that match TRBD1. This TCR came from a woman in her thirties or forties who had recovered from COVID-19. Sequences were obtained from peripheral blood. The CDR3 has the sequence CASMYGTAYNSNQPQHF. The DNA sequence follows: TGCGCCAGCATGTACGGGACAGCCTACAATAGCAATCAGCCCCAGCATTTT.